This T cell receptor beta chain was profiled in a study of somatic mutations in cytotoxic T cells in rheumatoid arthritis. Generated by immunoSEQ multiplex PCR, the TCRdb table keeps only in-frame clones and is missing some. The table records 19,000 or so clones, over 70% of them present only once. This clone appeared a single time. After CD4+ and CD8+ cells were isolated by positive magnetic bead selection, their purity was checked by flow cytometry. Trimming at V came to 4 bases and at J to 3 bases, leaving 8 bases not matched to a gene. The CDR3 is 15 amino acids. Germline V lookup: CDR1 SGHNT, CDR2 YYREEE (reference sequence).

The receptor was isolated from a woman aged 55 to 70 in good health. The chain couples TRBV5-4 to TRBJ2-5; TRBD1 agrees at 8 bases. Material for sequencing was CD8+ T cells sorted from blood. CDR3 sequence: CASSLLPTGEETQYF. Written as DNA, the CDR3 is TGTGCCAGCAGCCTCCTACCGACAGGGGAAGAGACCCAGTACTTC.